This T cell receptor (beta chain) was captured in a study of T cell repertoires in ileal Crohn's disease. The CDR3 length is 13 residues. Germline lookup yields CDR1 LNHDA and CDR2 SQIVND (reference sequence). The junction had 1 base not matched to a gene; V was cut back by 4 bases and J by 2 bases. General study results and limits: Sorted CD8 T cells held more high-frequency clones than CD4. Every patient over 26.8% clonality showed endoscopic recurrence.

This clone has just one count. What it binds is not known. Method: immunoSEQ multiplex PCR; TCRdb's copy keeps in-frame clones and lacks some. The sample has about 5,600 clones, approximately 85% seen once. The receptor's source is an adult with Crohn's disease. Specimen: ileal tissue. The chain joins TRBV19 to TRBJ2-5; 7 bases fit TRBD1. CDR3 amino acids: CASSRQGQETQYF. The CDR3, as DNA: TGTGCCAGTAGTAGACAGGGACAAGAGACCCAGTACTTC. The complete variable domain, with remaining parts taken from reference TRBV19 and TRBJ2-5, reads DGGITQSPKYLFRKEGQNVTLSCEQNLNHDAMYWYRQDPGQGLRLIYYSQIVNDFQKGDIAEGYSVSREKKESFPLTVTSAQKNPTAFYLCASSRQGQETQYFGPGTRLLVL.